This paragraph covers one T cell receptor beta chain sequence. The antigen is not known. The data stem from a study of shared clonotypes between healthy human individuals. Study details: A few men and a couple of women, aged 18 to 49, were donors.

Genomic DNA of every subset was divided equally among multiple immunoSEQ plates. Original processing notes: Filtering differed because ImmunoSEQ produced junction-only sequences that carried no quality scores. Sequencing was performed with immunoSEQ multiplex PCR; in TCRdb, only in-frame clones are kept and a portion is missing. The V and J calls and clone size are taken from that table; D and trimming were inferred from the DNA. This sample yields fewer than 850,000 clones, of which around 72% are seen a single time; approximately 1.8% belongs to the top ten. Study-level results: Rarefaction showed sorted-subset sequencing was incomplete despite large depth.

V was shortened by 4 bases and J by 1 base, with 13 bases between the two germline ends. Germline CDR1 SGHTA, CDR2 FQGNSA. The CDR3 runs to 16 residues. This TCR came from a young woman in good health. The sample consisted of memory CD4+ T cells sorted from blood. Subset given: CD45RA-negative fraction. The chain couples TRBV7-2 to TRBJ2-2, with D tentatively TRBD1 (6 bases). This chain's CDR3 is CASSSSGARNTGELFF. DNA for the CDR3: TGTGCCAGCAGCTCCTCAGGGGCTAGGAACACCGGGGAGCTGTTTTTT.